This TCR beta chain was identified during a study of PD-1 blockade in classical Hodgkin lymphoma. General study points: Possibly reflecting disease activity or prior therapy, repertoire differences have causes that remain undefined.

Time point described: newly diagnosed, previously untreated cHL patient sample. It was PBMCs in newly diagnosed, untreated classical Hodgkin lymphoma that served as comparison. Trimming removed 0 bases from V and 3 bases from J; junction bases left unmatched: 2. CDR1 and CDR2 (germline): MNHNS, SASEGT. This CDR3 is 14 amino acids long. A word on this clone: Antigen specificity is unknown.

Data came from immunoSEQ multiplex PCR; TCRdb stores just in-frame clones and leaves some out. The sample carries about 30,000 clones, 90% to 95% recorded once. The sample comprised peripheral blood mononuclear cells (PBMCs). V usage is TRBV6-1 and J usage is TRBJ2-7, with 7 nucleotides matching TRBD1. This receptor was taken from a human donor with classical Hodgkin lymphoma. CDR3 bases: TGTGCCAGCAGTGAAGCCGGACAGGACTACGAGCAGTACTTC. Residues: CASSEAGQDYEQYF.